This T cell receptor beta chain emerged from a study of T cell changes during pregnancy in multiple sclerosis (dated by TCRdb to the late 2010s). About the full investigation: In women with multiple sclerosis, the researchers looked at how the T cell repertoire shifted as pregnancy progressed.

Of note for this clone: The specificity of this receptor is unknown. Base quality data are lacking; no much larger clone is found one base away.

The method behind the library was the immunoSEQ multiplex PCR assay. This immuneACCESS table, as held by TCRdb, lists in-frame sequences with V and J called but not all clones. Of the missing ones, under half trace to an unresolved V gene in checked studies; the others have no known cause. The sample includes about 39,000 clones, with 93% observed a single time. Around 0.4% of the sample rests with the top ten. CDR1 and CDR2, looked up from the germline V gene, are MDHEN and SYDVKM. Inclusive of the bounding cysteine and phenylalanine, the CDR3 is 14 residues long. Only CDR3 DNA is held: 42 bases, read in frame from base 1. V lost 5 bases and J lost 7 bases, and the count of bases not matched to a germline gene is 6.

Sequencing used CD4+ T cells from peripheral blood mononuclear cells, obtained in the first trimester of pregnancy. This TCR was sampled from a female donor with multiple sclerosis, enrolled in a pregnancy study. The sequence joins TRBV28 to TRBJ1-1; the junction holds 11 bases that match TRBD1. Here is the DNA: TGTGCCAGCAGTGGACAGGGACAGGGGGTTGAAGCTTTCTTT. Its amino acids are CASSGQGQGVEAFF.